This passage covers 23 T cell receptor beta chains from one sample sequenced in a study of blood T cell repertoires in COVID-19. Sequenced by immunoSEQ multiplex PCR; TCRdb stores in-frame clones only, minus some. The sample has about 180,000 clones; 80% are singletons. Sequenced material: peripheral blood. The receptors were gathered from a man between 65 and 85 years old with active or convalescent COVID-19.

This clone was counted a single time. This chain joins TRBV27 and TRBJ2-7; possible D gene TRBD1, 6 bases. The CDR3 runs 17 residues. CDR1 and CDR2 (germline): MNHEY, SMNVEV (reference sequence). The V gene lost 3 bases and the J gene lost 2 bases, with 20 bases spanning the gap. Written as DNA, the CDR3 is TGTGCCAGCAGTTTCAACTACCGGGACACCGTACCCTACGAGCAGTACTTC. The encoded protein is CASSFNYRDTVPYEQYF.

V usage is TRBV6-6 and J usage is TRBJ2-7; maybe TRBD1 (6 bases). V was cut by 6 bases and J by 6 bases, with 12 bases left in between. CDR1 and CDR2 from the germline V gene are MNHNY and SVGAGI (reference sequence). The CDR3 has 12 amino acids. CDR3 sequence (DNA): TGTGCCAGCAGCACCGAAGGGGGCGAGCAGTACTTC. This gives the protein CASSTEGGEQYF.

This clone occurred a few times. The chain uses TRBV4-1 and TRBJ2-1; D gene ambiguous. The V gene lost 1 base and the J gene lost 8 bases, with 15 bases spanning the gap. This CDR3 region has 15 residues. Germline CDR1 is MGHRA and CDR2 is YSYEKL. CDR3 DNA sequence: TGCGCCAGCAGCCAAGTCTCCCTGGGTAGCTATGAGCAGTTCTTC. This gives the protein CASSQVSLGSYEQFF.

CDR3 sequence: CASSLRTGDISYNEQFF. CDR3 nucleotides: TGTGCCAGCTCACTCAGGACAGGAGATATCTCCTACAATGAGCAGTTCTTC. The chain combines TRBV18 with TRBJ2-1; TRBD1 matches at 7 bases. Germline CDR1 reads KGHSH; CDR2 reads LQKENI. The CDR3 extends over 17 amino acids. V dropped 4 bases and J dropped 0; count of bases not matched to a gene: 9. Using reference TRBV18 and TRBJ2-1 for the parts outside the CDR3, the full variable domain is NAGVMQNPRHLVRRRGQEARLRCSPMKGHSHVYWYRQLPEEGLKFMVYLQKENIIDESGMPKERFSAEFPKEGPSILRIQQVVRGDSAAYFCASSLRTGDISYNEQFFGPGTRLTVL.

The chain couples TRBV4-2 to TRBJ2-7, with 9 bases fitting TRBD1. Trimming took 0 bases from V and 4 from J; bases not matched to a gene: 4. Germline assignment: CDR1 LGHNA and CDR2 YNFKEQ. This CDR3 comprises 15 residues. The CDR3 protein is CASSQEPGQGYEQYF. CDR3 nucleotide sequence: TGTGCCAGCAGCCAAGAGCCGGGACAGGGTTACGAGCAGTACTTC.

This clone was found once. The CDR3 nucleotides read TGTGCCAGCAGCGTAGGGAGGACTAGCGCCGTCCTCACAGATACGCAGTATTTT. This gives the protein CASSVGRTSAVLTDTQYF. The chain uses TRBV9 and TRBJ2-3; 9 bases fit TRBD2. The CDR3 contains 18 residues. V was pared by 0 bases and J by 2 bases, with 10 bases of the junction left unmatched. Looked up from germline, CDR1 is SGDLS and CDR2 is YYNGEE.

The genes are TRBV7-8 and TRBJ2-1, with 7 bases fitting TRBD2. The CDR3 has 15 amino acids. J gave up 3 bases and V 0 bases, and 2 bases lay outside the gene matches. Germline V gives CDR1 SGHVS, CDR2 FQNEAQ. Here the CDR3 reads CASSLAGLNYNEQFF. Written as DNA, the CDR3 is TGTGCCAGCAGCTTAGCGGGACTAAACTACAATGAGCAGTTCTTC.

The V call is TRBV6-5, the J call TRBJ2-1; possible D gene TRBD1, 5 bases. V dropped 5 bases and J dropped 4 bases, with 9 bases sitting between them. The CDR3 is made up of 13 amino acids. Germline CDR1 MNHEY, CDR2 SVGAGI. The CDR3 sequence is CASSMTVYNEQFF. In nucleotides, the CDR3 is TGTGCCAGCAGTATGACAGTTTACAATGAGCAGTTCTTC.

The V and J genes are TRBV6-1 and TRBJ2-1; 9 nucleotides agree with TRBD2. J gave up 6 bases and V 1 base, and 7 bases lay outside the gene matches. Germline V lookup: CDR1 MNHNS, CDR2 SASEGT. The CDR3 is 16 residues long. The CDR3 DNA is TGTGCCAGCAGTGAAGACGGCGGCGGGAGGGTCAATGAGCAGTTCTTC. Translation gives CASSEDGGGRVNEQFF.

The rearrangement joins TRBV12-2 to TRBJ2-7; TRBD2 is the table's D call, not checked against the DNA. TRBV12-2 is tagged as a pseudogene. The CDR3 sequence is 19 residues long. CDR3 nucleotides: TGTGCAAGTCGCTTAGATCGGCCGAGTAGCGGATTGCGCTCCTACGAGCAGTACTTC. It codes for CASRLDRPSSGLRSYEQYF.

There are a few counts of this clone. The chain joins TRBV5-8 to TRBJ1-2; D is perhaps TRBD1 (6 bases). Germline CDR1 and CDR2: SGHTS and YDEGEE. The V gene lost 4 bases and the J gene lost 1 base, with 11 bases spanning the gap. This CDR3 comprises 14 residues. The CDR3 here is CASSTGQHNYGYTF. DNA of the CDR3: TGTGCCAGCAGCACCGGACAGCATAACTATGGCTACACCTTC.

The V gene is TRBV6-5, the J gene TRBJ1-1, with D uncertain. The CDR3 runs to 13 residues. Germline CDR1 MNHEY, CDR2 SVGAGI. Trimming stripped 6 bases from V and 10 bases from J, with 18 bases between. The CDR3 spells CASSPIVGLVAFF. The CDR3 region has the DNA TGTGCCAGCAGCCCCATTGTCGGGTTGGTAGCTTTCTTT.

The CDR3 sequence: CASSQGGIWAGSTDTQYF. The CDR3 nucleotides read TGTGCCAGCAGCCAAGGAGGGATTTGGGCGGGGTCCACAGATACGCAGTATTTT. V is TRBV3-1 (or the pseudogene TRBV3-2) and J is TRBJ2-3, with D possibly matching TRBD2 (6 bases). Germline V gene data show CDR1 as LGHDT and CDR2 as YNNKEL (reference sequence). Trimming left V 1 base short and J 2 bases short, with 19 bases between. This CDR3 spans 18 amino acids.

The rearrangement joins TRBV9 to TRBJ2-1; D unresolved. The CDR3 covers 16 residues. CDR1 and CDR2 from the germline V gene are SGDLS and YYNGEE. Trimming pared 0 bases from V and 0 bases from J, leaving 10 bases between. CDR3 in DNA: TGTGCCAGCAGCGTAGGATCGGGTCGCTCCTACAATGAGCAGTTCTTC. Protein: CASSVGSGRSYNEQFF.

The rearrangement uses TRBV7-8 and TRBJ2-5; tentatively, D is TRBD2 (7 bases). The V gene lost 7 bases and the J gene lost 2 bases, with 14 bases spanning the gap. The CDR3 is 14 residues long. From germline, CDR1 is SGHVS and CDR2 FQNEAQ. CDR3 region: CASTERGGQETQYF. The CDR3, as DNA: TGTGCCAGCACGGAAAGGGGGGGACAAGAGACCCAGTACTTC. The variable domain in full, with the rest retrieved from reference TRBV7-8 and TRBJ2-5, is GAGVSQSPRYKVAKRGQDVALRCDPISGHVSLFWYQQALGQGPEFLTYFQNEAQLDKSGLPSDRFFAERPEGSVSTLKIQRTQQEDSAVYLCASTERGGQETQYFGPGTRLLVL.

The V gene is TRBV6-5, the J gene TRBJ1-5; 11 bases are a match to TRBD1. Germline V gives CDR1 MNHEY, CDR2 SVGAGI. This CDR3 is built from 15 residues. Trimming took 6 bases from V and 2 from J; bases not matched to a gene: 3. The CDR3 DNA reads TGTGCCAGCAGCAAGGGACAGGGGGGCAATCAGCCCCAGCATTTT. The encoded protein is CASSKGQGGNQPQHF.

The chain has TRBV7-2 and TRBJ2-7; D might be TRBD1 (7 bases). The CDR3 is 14 residues long. Per germline, CDR1 SGHTA and CDR2 FQGNSA. The ends were cut back, 10 bases at V and 1 base at J, with 17 bases in the middle. The CDR3 loop is CATQDRAGSYEQYF. DNA for the CDR3: TGTGCCACACAAGACAGGGCGGGGTCCTACGAGCAGTACTTC.

V and J are TRBV4-1 and TRBJ2-2, with a tentative D call TRBD2 (6 bases). Trimming left V 2 bases short and J 3 bases short, with 16 bases between. Germline V gene sequence: CDR1 MGHRA, CDR2 YSYEKL. The CDR3 is made up of 17 amino acids. The CDR3 nucleotides are TGCGCCAGCAGCCAATTCGCGGGGACGCGGGACACCGGGGAGCTGTTTTTT. Protein: CASSQFAGTRDTGELFF.

The chain recombines TRBV6-5 with TRBJ1-5; TRBD1 matches at 12 bases. The germline gives CDR1 MNHEY, CDR2 SVGAGI. V was clipped by 5 bases and J by 6 bases; unmatched bases: 5. The CDR3 totals 15 residues. The CDR3 loop is CASSPGQGAPQPQHF. The CDR3 DNA is TGTGCCAGCAGTCCGGGACAGGGGGCTCCTCAGCCCCAGCATTTT.

CDR3 nucleotide sequence: TGTGCCACCAAACTACCGGATAATTCACCCCTCCACTTT. This translates into CATKLPDNSPLHF. The J gene is TRBJ1-6, the V gene TRBV2; unclear D gene. Trimming shortened V by 10 bases and J by 5 bases, and 12 bases separated the two germline ends. The CDR3 has 13 amino acids. The germline CDR1 and CDR2 sequences are SNHLY and FYNNEI. The variable domain in full, completed from reference TRBV2 and TRBJ1-6, reads EPEVTQTPSHQVTQMGQEVILRCVPISNHLYFYWYRQILGQKVEFLVSFYNNEISEKSEIFDDQFSVERPDGSNFTLKIRSTKLEDSAMYFCATKLPDNSPLHFGNGTRLTVT.

This clone was counted a single time. The chain has TRBV6-1 and TRBJ1-6; TRBD1 is a possible D gene (5 bases). Per the germline V gene, CDR1 is MNHNS and CDR2 is SASEGT. Trimming took off 1 base at V and 5 bases at J, with 12 bases between the two ends. The CDR3 runs to 16 residues. CDR3 nucleotide sequence: TGTGCCAGCAGTGAAGTGGGGTCAGGGAATAATTCACCCCTCCACTTT. It yields the protein CASSEVGSGNNSPLHF.

The genes are TRBV30 and TRBJ2-3; possibly TRBD1 for D (6 bases). This CDR3 is built from 18 residues. The germline V gene has CDR1 GTSNPN and CDR2 SVGIG (reference sequence). V lost 5 bases, J lost 3 bases, and 27 bases lay in between. The CDR3 loop is CAWLGGRGGLGRTDTQYF. CDR3 DNA sequence: TGTGCCTGGCTTGGTGGCAGGGGCGGGTTAGGTAGGACAGATACGCAGTATTTT.

The rearrangement links TRBV4-1 to TRBJ1-1, with no clear D. This CDR3 comprises 15 residues. Germline CDR1 and CDR2: MGHRA and YSYEKL. V shed 1 base and J shed 3 bases, with 12 bases lying between them. The CDR3 DNA is TGCGCCAGCAGCCAAGGTCGGGCGGGCTACACTGAAGCTTTCTTT. Encoded protein: CASSQGRAGYTEAFF.